Sequencing of this T cell receptor (beta chain) was carried out in a study of T cell repertoires in cytomegalovirus infection (dated by TCRdb to about 2019). Study-wide context: Alongside well-studied HLA-B-restricted epitopes, the peptide stimulations were aimed at recently identified HLA-C-restricted CMV epitopes, whose presentation resists viral immunomodulation. Because public TCR beta signatures pointed to carriage of CMV infection together with the matching HLA type, the HLA type of each donor mattered for the analysis. Here is what the overall study found, with its caveats: The ex vivo response was dominated by HLA-C-restricted CMV-specific TCR beta clonotypes, which also provided the single most frequent clonotype in two of eight donors. Carriers of CMV infection plus the relevant HLA type were discriminated by the cumulative frequency of public TCR beta family members in the study cohort and in an independent roughly 370-donor cohort.

This clonotype was seen many times. Its antigen remains undetermined. It has no much larger one-base neighbor in the sample; base qualities were not kept. Reads for this sample came from an Illumina HiSeq 1500. The public reads were reprocessed in TCRdb via fastp at Q25 and MiXCR, keeping in-frame beta chains. For every CDR3 protein sequence, its rows merge into one entry that carries the most common genes and DNA. The sample table lists approximately 280,000 distinct CDR3 sequences, 20% to 25% of them with a count of one. In total, the top ten clones hold roughly a fifth of the sample. The CDR3 goes from the cysteine to the phenylalanine over 15 residues. This entry keeps only the CDR3 DNA: 45 bases, framed from base 1. The V end loses 6 bases and the J end loses 4 bases, and a stretch of 18 bases separates them. In light of the paper, this sample's treatment or condition label describes: in vitro stimulation with specific CMV peptide epitopes to enrich CMV-specific T cells.

The sequence was collected from a human donor in good health (CMV status not recorded). Some clones in this sample may be carry-over from other donors' samples. This specimen was cultured PBMCs, taken from culture after CMV antigen stimulation. The rearrangement combines TRBV12-3 or TRBV12-4 with TRBJ1-2; no D gene is confidently identified. This receptor carries the CDR3 CASSPYGDESYGYTF. The DNA sequence is TGTGCCAGCAGCCCGTACGGAGATGAAAGCTATGGCTACACCTTC.